The sequence of this TCR beta chain was determined in a study of T cells in Graves' hyperthyroidism and ophthalmopathy. Study-wide findings and caveats: Blood held most thyroid clonotypes expanded above 0.001 frequency. In the analysis, a 13 V-J model separated ophthalmopathy from stable hyperthyroidism.

This CDR3 has 14 amino acids. Germline V CDR1 and CDR2: MDHEN, SYDVKM. V lost 2 bases to trimming and J lost 7 bases, with 13 bases between them. Subjects aged 18 to 65 presented with newly diagnosed hyperthyroidism of less than 2 months' duration. Amplified TCR beta CDR3 regions derived from RNA transcripts. In the first-round RT-PCR of the TCR CDR3, the HTBI primer set was used. A single record per CDR3 protein comes from TCRdb applying MiXCR to the multiplex PCR reads. The data show roughly 380,000 distinct CDR3 sequences, with about 15% seen just once and 11% held by the top ten. This clonotype was seen a handful of times. Antigen: not known.

This clonotype originated in a woman aged 55-75 years with Graves' hyperthyroidism. The V gene is TRBV28, the J gene TRBJ2-3, with D possibly being TRBD2 (6 bases). Sequencing input: blood. CDR3 DNA: TGTGCCAGCAGTTTAGATCGGGAGAGAAATACGCAGTATTTT. It translates to CASSLDRERNTQYF.